This T cell receptor (beta chain) was sequenced during a study of shared clonotypes between healthy human individuals. Study information: A couple of women and a few men aged 18 to 49 served as donors.

Running of the assay took place at deep level. An even split of each subset's genomic DNA across several immunoSEQ plates was performed. Generated by immunoSEQ multiplex PCR, the TCRdb table keeps only in-frame clones and is missing some. Of about 520,000 clones listed, approximately 78% are singletons. This clone has a count of ten or more. Its antigen remains unidentified. Study-wide results and caveats: Only blood was sampled; tissue repertoires likely differ.

The V gene end was trimmed by 1 base and the J gene end by 5 bases; junction bases not matched to a gene: 5. In germline, CDR1 is KGHSH, CDR2 LQKENI. The CDR3 is 15 amino acids. The specimen sequenced was PBMCs. The gene calls are TRBV18 and TRBJ2-1; TRBD2 aligns across 7 bases. The receptor was isolated from a woman in her forties in good health. Some clones in this sample may be carry-over from other donors' samples. CDR3 nucleotide sequence: TGTGCCAGCTCACCACTGCCTAGCGGCAACAATGAGCAGTTCTTC. This translates into CASSPLPSGNNEQFF.